The 27 T cell receptor beta chains in this list originate from one sample, sequenced in a study of cytomegalovirus exposure and HLA in healthy donors. Primers included in the PCR were 60 Vbeta and 13 Jbeta primers. Only in-frame clones appear in the TCRdb table, and some are missing; sequencing was by immunoSEQ multiplex PCR. This table holds over 200,000 clones, roughly 90% found once. The sample was PBMCs. These receptors were taken from a woman aged 18-29 years in good health and CMV-seronegative.

The chain uses TRBV19 and TRBJ1-1; D remains unclear. The CDR3 totals 13 residues. Germline loops: CDR1 LNHDA, CDR2 SQIVND (reference sequence). The V gene lost 5 bases and the J gene lost 5 bases, with 12 bases spanning the gap. CDR3 nucleotides: TGTGCCAGTAGTCCCGGGAGAGGAACTGAAGCTTTCTTT. Protein sequence: CASSPGRGTEAFF.

The CDR3 spells CASSHGDRTNEKLFF. CDR3 nucleotide sequence: TGCGCCAGCAGCCACGGGGACAGAACTAATGAAAAACTGTTTTTT. The rearrangement uses TRBV5-1 and TRBJ1-4, with TRBD1 identical over 7 bases. Germline lookup yields CDR1 SGHRS and CDR2 YFSETQ. The CDR3 is 15 residues long. Trimming cost V 4 bases and J 1 base; bases outside gene matches: 4.

J is TRBJ2-1 and V is TRBV4-1; 7 bases are shared with TRBD2. Germline CDR1 and CDR2: MGHRA and YSYEKL. The CDR3 contains 18 residues. V lost 0 bases to trimming and J lost 7 bases; unmatched junction nucleotides: 15. This CDR3 reads CASSQDAAGVTGVNEQFF. DNA of the CDR3: TGCGCCAGCAGCCAAGATGCGGCGGGGGTAACGGGCGTGAATGAGCAGTTCTTC.

V and J are TRBV5-1 and TRBJ2-7, with TRBD1 matching over 12 bases. Looked up from germline, CDR1 is SGHRS and CDR2 is YFSETQ. J was trimmed by 5 bases and V by 6 bases; bases with no gene match: 6. The CDR3 is made up of 14 amino acids. CDR3 DNA sequence: TGCGCCAGCACCCGGGACAGGGGGCTCAACGAGCAGTACTTC. Translated: CASTRDRGLNEQYF.

This clone was counted a few times. This chain links TRBV4-3 with TRBJ2-7; 7 bases line up with TRBD2. This CDR3 comprises 14 residues. The J segment lost 0 bases and the V segment lost 4 bases, leaving 3 bases of the junction unmatched. Germline V lookup: CDR1 LGHNA, CDR2 YSLEER. This CDR3 reads CASSRGLDSYEQYF. For the CDR3, the DNA is TGCGCCAGCAGCCGCGGACTAGACTCCTACGAGCAGTACTTC.

The chain carries TRBV7-2 and TRBJ1-2, with 9 bases aligning to TRBD1. This CDR3 contains 12 residues. The ends lost 5 bases at V and 8 bases at J; junction bases unmatched: 3. Germline CDR1 reads SGHTA; CDR2 reads FQGNSA. The CDR3 region has the DNA TGTGCCAGCAGCACGGGGACAGGGGGCTACACCTTC. It encodes CASSTGTGGYTF.

This chain uses TRBV18 with TRBJ1-5; D is undetermined. Between the trimmed V and J ends, which lost 5 bases and 6 bases, there was a span of 17 bases. Germline V lookup: CDR1 KGHSH, CDR2 LQKENI. The CDR3 totals 15 residues. Here the CDR3 DNA reads TGTGCCAGCTCAGCAACAGTCCCCGGCGCTCAGCCCCAGCATTTT. This gives the protein CASSATVPGAQPQHF.

J is TRBJ2-1 and V is TRBV7-2, with a weak D call TRBD2 (6 bases). Germline CDR1 SGHTA, CDR2 FQGNSA. The CDR3 is 16 residues long. V lost 4 bases and J lost 6, with 19 bases in between. The chain's CDR3 is CASSSPGDGVANEQFF. CDR3 DNA sequence: TGTGCCAGCAGCTCCCCGGGGGATGGGGTGGCCAATGAGCAGTTCTTC.

CDR3 protein: CASSLIGSTYEQYF. The DNA for the CDR3 is TGTGCCAGCAGTTTAATCGGGAGCACCTACGAGCAGTACTTC. J is TRBJ2-7 and V is TRBV27; perhaps TRBD2 as D (6 bases). V lost 2 bases, J lost 2 bases, and 10 bases lay in between. CDR1 is MNHEY and CDR2 is SMNVEV in the germline V gene (reference sequence). CDR3 size: 14 residues.

The rearrangement links TRBV10-1 to TRBJ2-7, with D maybe TRBD1 (5 bases). Trimming took 4 bases from V and 4 from J, leaving 11 bases between them. The germline gives CDR1 WNHNN, CDR2 SYGVQD (reference sequence). This CDR3 comprises 13 residues. CDR3 bases: TGCGCCAGCAGTGCCAGGGAAATTTACGAGCAGTACTTC. This codes for CASSAREIYEQYF.

V and J are TRBV25-1 and TRBJ2-1, with D tentatively TRBD2 (5 bases). The CDR3 covers 13 residues. The germline CDR1 and CDR2 sequences are MGHDK and SYGVNS. Between the trimmed V and J ends, which lost 6 bases and 7 bases, there was a span of 13 bases. CDR3 residues: CASSLAGGNEQFF. The CDR3 nucleotides are TGTGCCAGCAGCCTAGCAGGCGGGAATGAGCAGTTCTTC.

The V call is TRBV5-1, the J call TRBJ2-7, with 9 bases identical to TRBD1. This CDR3 has 16 amino acids. Unmatched junction bases numbered 8, after V lost 4 bases and J lost 0 bases. Germline CDR1 and CDR2: SGHRS and YFSETQ. CDR3 bases: TGCGCCAGCAGCGCCGGACAGGGGACCCGCTCCTACGAGCAGTACTTC. Its protein is CASSAGQGTRSYEQYF.

This clone was detected only a few times. The rearrangement joins TRBV18 to TRBJ2-7; possible D gene TRBD2, 5 bases. Germline loops: CDR1 KGHSH, CDR2 LQKENI. The V end lost 3 bases, the J end lost 0 bases, and 12 bases lay between the germline ends. CDR3 length: 15 residues. CDR3 amino acids: CASSPRVASSYEQYF. DNA of the CDR3: TGTGCCAGCTCACCGAGGGTAGCGAGCTCCTACGAGCAGTACTTC.

The DNA of the CDR3 is TGCGCCAGCAGCCAGCATCCTCGACTAGCAACCTCCTACGAGCAGTACTTC. Its translation: CASSQHPRLATSYEQYF. The chain is built from TRBV4-3 and TRBJ2-7; 7 bases are a match to TRBD2. The V segment lost 3 bases and the J segment 0 bases; nucleotides outside the gene matches: 11. Germline assignment: CDR1 LGHNA and CDR2 YSLEER. The CDR3 has 17 amino acids.

V and J are TRBV9 and TRBJ2-1; tentative D call: TRBD2 (6 bases). The CDR3 runs to 13 residues. The germline V gene has CDR1 SGDLS and CDR2 YYNGEE. Trimming removed 0 bases from V and 13 bases from J, with 14 bases in between. This CDR3 is CASSVEEGRPQFF. CDR3 DNA: TGTGCCAGCAGCGTAGAGGAGGGGAGGCCACAGTTCTTC.

CDR3 DNA sequence: TGCGCCAGCAGCCGACCGGGACAGGGAGCTAACTATGGCTACACCTTC. It is translated as CASSRPGQGANYGYTF. The rearrangement links TRBV4-1 to TRBJ1-2, with 9 nucleotides matching TRBD1. V shed 4 bases, J shed 0 bases, and the junction held 6 bases outside the gene matches. CDR1 is MGHRA, CDR2 YSYEKL, per germline. The CDR3 is 16 residues long.

The chain joins TRBV13 to TRBJ2-1, with 15 bases that match TRBD2. The J segment lost 10 bases and the V segment lost 5 bases, leaving 6 bases of the junction unmatched. The CDR3 extends over 15 amino acids. Germline CDR1 and CDR2: PRHDT and FYEKMQ (reference sequence). The CDR3 protein is CASSHRTSGRAEQFF. The CDR3 region has the DNA TGTGCCAGCAGCCACCGGACTAGCGGGAGGGCGGAGCAGTTCTTC.

The gene calls are TRBV21-1 and TRBJ1-1; the D segment call TRBD1 is taken from the table without a DNA check. TRBV21-1 is noted as a pseudogene. This CDR3 comprises 20 residues. CDR3 in amino acids: CASSKGSGLRDREKNTEAFF. DNA for the CDR3: TGTGCCAGCAGCAAAGGGTCGGGGCTTCGGGACAGGGAGAAAAACACTGAAGCTTTCTTT.

V gene TRBV27 combines with J gene TRBJ2-7, with D possibly being TRBD1 (6 bases). Trimming left V 2 bases short and J 0 bases short, with 11 bases between. The germline V gene encodes CDR1 MNHEY and CDR2 SMNVEV (reference sequence). This CDR3 contains 15 residues. CDR3 coding DNA: TGTGCCAGCAGTTTAGGTGGACAGCCCTCCTACGAGCAGTACTTC. Its protein product is CASSLGGQPSYEQYF.

The gene calls are TRBV7-6 and TRBJ1-2; D is uncertain. V lost 5 bases to trimming and J lost 0 bases, with 13 bases between them. The germline V gene has CDR1 SGHVS and CDR2 FNYEAQ. The CDR3 is 15 residues long. The CDR3: CASSLQASPNYGYTF. In nucleotides, the CDR3 is TGTGCCAGCAGCCTACAAGCGAGCCCTAACTATGGCTACACCTTC.

There are a few counts of this clone. This rearrangement joins TRBV27 to TRBJ2-5; 10 bases line up with TRBD1. V lost 5 bases to trimming and J lost 3 bases; unmatched junction nucleotides: 9. This CDR3 spans 16 amino acids. Germline values: CDR1 MNHEY, CDR2 SMNVEV (reference sequence). The CDR3 DNA is TGTGCCAGCAGTATGACGACAGGGGGCATCAAAGAGACCCAGTACTTC. Its protein is CASSMTTGGIKETQYF.

The CDR3 coding sequence is TGTGCCAGCAGCCCACGACTAGCGGGAGGGCCGGACACCGGGGAGCTGTTTTTT. Encoded protein: CASSPRLAGGPDTGELFF. V usage is TRBV7-8 and J usage is TRBJ2-2; 14 nucleotides agree with TRBD2. Germline lookup yields CDR1 SGHVS and CDR2 FQNEAQ. V lost 5 bases, J lost 3 bases, and 8 bases stayed unmatched. The CDR3 consists of 18 residues.

V gene TRBV4-1 combines with J gene TRBJ1-1; tentative D call: TRBD1 (6 bases). Trimming took 0 bases from V and 4 from J, leaving 15 bases between them. Per the germline V gene, CDR1 is MGHRA and CDR2 is YSYEKL. This CDR3 is built from 16 residues. CDR3 coding DNA: TGCGCCAGCAGCCAAGAAAGGGCGGGGGGCGGCACTGAAGCTTTCTTT. It is translated as CASSQERAGGGTEAFF.

V usage is TRBV27 and J usage is TRBJ2-7; a possible D gene is TRBD2 (6 bases). Germline V lookup: CDR1 MNHEY, CDR2 SMNVEV (reference sequence). The ends were cut back, 0 bases at V and 0 bases at J, with 18 bases in the middle. The CDR3 totals 18 residues. The CDR3 region has the DNA TGTGCCAGCAGTTTATCGTTCGGGGACTCCCATTCCTCCTACGAGCAGTACTTC. The encoded protein is CASSLSFGDSHSSYEQYF.

The CDR3 sequence: CASSPRAGADTQYF. The CDR3 region has the DNA TGTGCCAGCTCACCCCGGGCCGGGGCAGATACGCAGTATTTT. This sequence joins TRBV18 and TRBJ2-3; D is perhaps TRBD2 (5 bases). CDR1 KGHSH and CDR2 LQKENI come from the germline V gene. V was cut by 3 bases and J by 4 bases, with 11 bases left in between. This CDR3 has 14 residues.

V usage is TRBV7-9 and J usage is TRBJ2-5, with D possibly being TRBD2 (6 bases). The CDR3 runs 14 residues. V lost 1 base and J 4 bases, leaving 10 bases between the germline ends. The germline V gene has CDR1 SEHNR and CDR2 FQNEAQ (reference sequence). The CDR3 reads CASSLGIGGETQYF. The CDR3 nucleotides read TGTGCCAGCAGCTTAGGGATCGGGGGAGAGACCCAGTACTTC.

CDR3 coding DNA: TGTGCCACCAGCAGAGATAGGGGGGGTGCGAATTCACCCCTCCACTTT. Its translation is CATSRDRGGANSPLHF. The chain uses TRBV15 and TRBJ1-6, with D possibly matching TRBD1 (6 bases). The germline V gene encodes CDR1 LNHNV and CDR2 YYDKDF (reference sequence). The CDR3 totals 16 residues. The germline V and J ends were trimmed by 0 bases and 7 bases, with 13 bases remaining between them.